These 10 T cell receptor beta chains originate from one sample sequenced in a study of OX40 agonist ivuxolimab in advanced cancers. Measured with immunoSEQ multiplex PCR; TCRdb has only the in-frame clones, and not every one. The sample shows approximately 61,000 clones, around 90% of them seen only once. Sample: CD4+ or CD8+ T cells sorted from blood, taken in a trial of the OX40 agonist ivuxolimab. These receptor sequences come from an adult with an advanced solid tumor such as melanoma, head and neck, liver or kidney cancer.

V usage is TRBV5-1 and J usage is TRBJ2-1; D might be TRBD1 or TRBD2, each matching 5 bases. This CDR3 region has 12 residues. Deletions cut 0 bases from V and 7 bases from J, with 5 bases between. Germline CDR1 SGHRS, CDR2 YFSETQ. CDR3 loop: CASSLGGNEQFF. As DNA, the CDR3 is TGCGCCAGCAGCTTGGGGGGGAATGAGCAGTTCTTC.

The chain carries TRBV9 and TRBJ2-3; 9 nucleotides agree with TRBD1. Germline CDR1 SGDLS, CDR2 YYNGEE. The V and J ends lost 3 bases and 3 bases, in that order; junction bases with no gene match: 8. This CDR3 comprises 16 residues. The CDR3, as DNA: TGTGCCAGCAGCGGAAGGACAGGGGAAGGAACAGATACGCAGTATTTT. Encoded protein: CASSGRTGEGTDTQYF.

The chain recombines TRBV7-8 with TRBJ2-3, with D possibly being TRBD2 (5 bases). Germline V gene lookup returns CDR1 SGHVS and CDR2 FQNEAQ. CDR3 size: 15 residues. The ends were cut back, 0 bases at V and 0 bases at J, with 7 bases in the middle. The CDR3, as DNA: TGTGCCAGCAGCTTAGCGACGGGAAGCACAGATACGCAGTATTTT. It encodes CASSLATGSTDTQYF.

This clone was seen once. CDR3 DNA: TGTGCCAGCAGCTTAGTGGCTTTCGGGGCAGAGACCCAGTACTTC. The encoded protein is CASSLVAFGAETQYF. J is TRBJ2-5 and V is TRBV11-2, with D perhaps given as TRBD1 or TRBD2 (5 bases each). Germline CDR1 is SGHAT and CDR2 is FQNNGV. The ends were cut back, 1 base at V and 4 bases at J, with 13 bases in the middle. The CDR3 contains 15 residues.

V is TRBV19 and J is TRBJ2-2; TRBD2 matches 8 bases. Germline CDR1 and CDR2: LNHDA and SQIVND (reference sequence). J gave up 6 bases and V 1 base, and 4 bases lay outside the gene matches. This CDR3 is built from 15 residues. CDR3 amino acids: CASSIASGSSGELFF. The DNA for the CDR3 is TGTGCCAGTAGTATAGCCAGCGGGAGTTCCGGGGAGCTGTTTTTT.

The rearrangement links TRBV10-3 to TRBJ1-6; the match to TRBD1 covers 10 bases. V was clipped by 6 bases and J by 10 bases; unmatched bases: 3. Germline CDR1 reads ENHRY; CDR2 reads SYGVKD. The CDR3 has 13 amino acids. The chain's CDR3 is CAIRGTGESPLHF. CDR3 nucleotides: TGTGCCATCAGAGGGACAGGGGAATCACCCCTCCACTTT.

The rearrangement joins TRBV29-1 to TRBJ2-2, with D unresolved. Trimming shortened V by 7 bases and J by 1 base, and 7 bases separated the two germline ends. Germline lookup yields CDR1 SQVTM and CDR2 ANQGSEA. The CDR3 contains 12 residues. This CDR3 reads CSASLNTGELFF. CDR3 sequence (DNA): TGCAGCGCTTCTCTGAACACCGGGGAGCTGTTTTTT.

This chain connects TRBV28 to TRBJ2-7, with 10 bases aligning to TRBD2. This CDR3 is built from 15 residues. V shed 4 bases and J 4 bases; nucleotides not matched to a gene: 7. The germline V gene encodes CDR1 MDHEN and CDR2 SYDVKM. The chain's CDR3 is CASSSAASGSYEQYF. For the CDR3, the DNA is TGTGCCAGCAGTTCAGCGGCTAGCGGGAGTTACGAGCAGTACTTC.

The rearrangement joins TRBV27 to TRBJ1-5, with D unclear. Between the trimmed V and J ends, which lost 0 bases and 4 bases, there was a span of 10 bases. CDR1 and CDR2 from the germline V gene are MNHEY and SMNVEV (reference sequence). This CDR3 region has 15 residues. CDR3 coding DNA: TGTGCCAGCAGTTTATCGACGGGCTCAAATCAGCCCCAGCATTTT. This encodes CASSLSTGSNQPQHF.

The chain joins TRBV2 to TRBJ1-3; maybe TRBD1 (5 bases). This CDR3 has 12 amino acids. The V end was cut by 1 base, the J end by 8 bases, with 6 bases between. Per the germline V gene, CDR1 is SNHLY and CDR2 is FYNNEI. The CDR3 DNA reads TGTGCCAGCAGTGAAGTGGGGGACACCATATATTTT. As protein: CASSEVGDTIYF.